This entry features one TCR beta chain sequence. Its antigen remains unidentified. No base quality information exists; no much larger clone differs at one position. Only healthy Caucasian donors were included. The twin cohort consisted of three pairs of female monozygotic twins, all aged roughly 18 to 29 years. Positive isolation kits from Invitrogen were used to isolate the CD4+ and CD8+ T cell populations. The sample belongs to a study of identical twins listed by TCRdb under 2016. Regarding the research as a whole: To test whether fetal clonotypes persist, this study deep-sequenced TCR alpha and beta repertoires from monozygotic twins, from unrelated adults of various ages, and from cord blood. To rule out contamination, the twin experiments were replicated at different times with different library preparation protocols. Here is what the overall study found, with its caveats: In beta out-of-frame sequences, excess twin sharing was weaker, because having fewer shared sequences lowered the signal-to-noise ratio. Out-of-frame TCR alpha sequences shared between twins showed an excess of low generation-probability sequences compared with coincidental sharing between unrelated individuals. In monozygotic twins, recombination models systematically underestimated out-of-frame TCR alpha sharing, but the models matched the sharing seen between unrelated individuals. Invariant T cells such as MAIT and iNKT could partly confound zero-insertion analyses, although diverse VJ usage argued against such confounding for most clonotypes. Abundant cord blood beta clonotypes carried fewer insertions; young adult naive repertoires showed a weaker similar trend, while memory repertoires showed none. Because the same donors could not be followed over many years, conclusions were based on cross-sectional statistical analysis.

The library relied on 5' RACE. The data were produced on an Illumina HiSeq 2000. A universal primer binding site was introduced by template switching, and a unique molecular identifier was present in the final cDNA, enabling accurate counting of TCR cDNA molecules. Specific primers in the conserved constant-segment region were used to synthesize first-strand cDNA for TCR alpha and beta chains. To control for contamination, every cDNA library carried two barcodes: a SMART-Mk sample barcode plus Illumina barcodes. TruSeq adapter sequences, together with Illumina sample barcodes, were added in two successive PCR steps. The TCR alpha and beta cDNA libraries were sequenced on the Illumina HiSeq platform using custom primers. In the authors' own workflow: Raw reads were processed with MiGEC to extract unique molecular identifiers, and MiXCR was used to determine CDR3 positions. Recombination models were inferred per individual with the repgenHMM and IGoR tools using an EM algorithm. The tcR package in R was used for shared clonotype analysis, with sharing normalized by the product of cloneset sizes. To study raw recombination free of thymic and clonal selection effects, out-of-frame nonproductive sequences were analyzed. Clones were called with MiXCR by TCRdb after fastp trimmed the public reads at Q25, and only in-frame beta chains were retained. Each entry merges the rows of one CDR3 protein and shows their most common DNA and genes. These V and J calls originate from TCRdb's pipeline instead of the authors' own analysis. The sample profile shows 500,000 or so distinct CDR3 sequences; around 20% of them were found once. The ten largest clones capture roughly 0.91% of the sample.

Separately, the same data were catalogued under a study of T cells expressing NK-cell markers. The second source states: In sorted CD3+CD56+NKG2C+, CD3+CD56+NKG2C- and CD3+CD56-NKG2C+ T-cell subsets from 7 or 8 donors, TCR beta-chain repertoires were profiled. Among the eight sequenced donors, seven were HCMV-seropositive and one was HCMV-seronegative. To restrict sorting to alphabetaTCR-expressing T cells, an anti-gammadeltaTCR antibody was added in several experiments. In several donors, the dominant CD3+CD56+NKG2C+ clonotypes ranked among the top 10 CD8+ clonotypes, making up 1.0-7.0% of CD8+ T cells. Those dominant clonotypes were again the most abundant among CD3+CD56-NKG2C+ cells in a handful of donors, at about 25-60.1%. Whether the expanded NKG2C-expressing T cell clones were specific for HCMV antigens was left unclear. The study sequenced eight donors, all healthy volunteers chosen at random: three men and five women. A commercial ELISA kit detecting HCMV-specific IgG in serum was used to determine HCMV serostatus. MIGEC was used to demultiplex reads and group reads by UMI, and MiTCR was used to assemble and quantify clonotypes. To exclude erroneous sequences, only TCR cDNA sequences supported by at least two reads were retained. The tcR package was used for downstream repertoire analysis, with clonotypes matched between fractions based on CDR3 nucleotide sequence plus V segment. VDJmatch was used to annotate antigen specificity against VDJdb, with one amino acid substitution allowed in CDR3.

The sequence was obtained from a woman between 18 and 29 years old in good health. The sequenced sample consisted of CD4+ T cells sorted from blood.

Here is the DNA: TGTGCCAGCAGCTGGAGAGATAATCAGCCCCAGCATTTT. This is translated as CASSWRDNQPQHF. The chain is made from TRBV6-1 and TRBJ1-5, with the D gene not clear enough to name. The V and J ends are trimmed by 6 bases and 4 bases, leaving 10 bases between them. CDR1 MNHNS and CDR2 SASEGT were looked up in the germline V gene. The CDR3 numbers 13 residues from cysteine through phenylalanine. The retained sequence is limited to the CDR3, 39 bases, with the frame set at the first base.